This T cell receptor beta chain originates from a study of T cells in Graves' hyperthyroidism and ophthalmopathy. What was amplified from RNA transcripts were TCR beta CDR3 regions. HTBI primers were the set used in a first-round RT-PCR of the TCR CDR3. Using its own MiXCR run on the multiplex PCR reads, TCRdb lists one record per CDR3 protein. The table shows approximately 400,000 distinct CDR3 sequences, with roughly 25% occurring only once. This clonotype was detected only a few times. Trimming cost V 5 bases and J 3 bases, with 13 bases left between them. CDR3 length: 14 residues. Germline values: CDR1 MNHNS, CDR2 SASEGT.

The sequenced material came from blood. The chain recombines TRBV6-1 with TRBJ1-2; D unclear. The source is a man in his forties or fifties with Graves' hyperthyroidism. The CDR3 here is CASSRTAPYYGYTF. The CDR3 DNA reads TGTGCCAGCAGTCGGACGGCCCCTTACTATGGCTACACCTTC.